The 15 T cell receptor beta chains given below trace back to one sample, sequenced in a study of T cells after yellow fever vaccination. Using its own MiXCR run on the 5' RACE reads, TCRdb lists one record per CDR3 protein. The sample records a few hundred thousand distinct CDR3 sequences, around 12% being singletons. The sample was CD4+ T cells sorted from PBMCs, taken 15 days after the yellow fever booster vaccination. These receptors all stem from a man in his late teens or twenties who received the YFV17D yellow fever vaccine.

This clonotype appeared a few times. The genes are TRBV3-1 and TRBJ1-1, with D possibly matching TRBD1 (6 bases). The CDR3 is made up of 12 amino acids. The V and J ends lost 10 bases and 2 bases respectively, with 11 bases between them. The V gene's germline CDR1 is LGHDT and CDR2 YNNKEL (reference sequence). The CDR3 DNA reads TGTGCCACAACACAGGGAAACACTGAAGCTTTCTTT. Translation gives CATTQGNTEAFF.

CDR3 amino acids: CASSYLGPGQPQHF. DNA for the CDR3: TGTGCCAGCAGCTACCTCGGCCCGGGGCAGCCCCAGCATTTT. This chain links TRBV7-9 with TRBJ1-5; D is ambiguous. The germline gives CDR1 SEHNR, CDR2 FQNEAQ (reference sequence). The CDR3 length is 14 residues. V gave up 4 bases and J gave up 7 bases, with 14 bases separating them.

V and J are TRBV7-3 and TRBJ2-3, with D perhaps TRBD1 or TRBD2 (5 bases each). CDR1 is SGHTA, CDR2 FQGTGA, per germline. Trimming stripped 5 bases from V and 1 base from J, with 16 bases between. The CDR3 extends over 16 amino acids. This chain's CDR3 is CASSPRGPSGTDTQYF. The CDR3 DNA is TGTGCCAGCAGCCCCCGGGGACCATCTGGCACAGATACGCAGTATTTT.

The J gene is TRBJ2-6, the V gene TRBV6-5, with TRBD2 as a possible D gene (5 bases). This CDR3 has 15 amino acids. In germline, CDR1 is MNHEY, CDR2 SVGAGI. V dropped 8 bases and J dropped 0 bases, with 11 bases sitting between them. The CDR3 is CASAPGTSGANVLTF. The CDR3 bases are TGTGCCAGCGCCCCGGGAACCTCTGGGGCCAACGTCCTGACTTTC.

This clonotype was detected many times. This chain uses TRBV19 with TRBJ2-1; 11 nucleotides match TRBD2. The CDR3 consists of 14 residues. The ends lost 6 bases at V and 10 bases at J; junction bases unmatched: 8. The germline CDR1 and CDR2 sequences are LNHDA and SQIVND (reference sequence). The CDR3 nucleotides are TGTGCCAGTAGGCCACTAGCGGGGGAAGGGGAGCAGTTCTTC. This encodes CASRPLAGEGEQFF.

V is TRBV27 and J is TRBJ2-1, with TRBD1 matching 9 bases. CDR1 MNHEY and CDR2 SMNVEV come from the germline V gene (reference sequence). The V gene end was trimmed by 5 bases and the J gene end by 0 bases; junction bases not matched to a gene: 5. There are 16 residues in the CDR3. In DNA, the CDR3 is TGTGCCAGCAGTCCCGACAGGGGGGGCTCCTACAATGAGCAGTTCTTC. The encoded protein is CASSPDRGGSYNEQFF.

This clonotype was counted between two and nine times. This chain uses TRBV7-2 with TRBJ1-3; 11 bases match TRBD1. The trim removed 5 bases at V and 0 bases at J, leaving 6 bases unmatched. Per the germline V gene, CDR1 is SGHTA and CDR2 is FQGNSA. The CDR3 loop spans 17 amino acids. The CDR3 loop reads CASSPGQGASSGNTIYF. Here the CDR3 DNA reads TGTGCCAGCAGCCCAGGACAGGGGGCTTCCTCTGGAAACACCATATATTTT.

Ten or more counts support this clonotype. This chain links TRBV7-3 with TRBJ2-2; the D gene is possibly TRBD1 (5 bases). Germline assignment: CDR1 SGHTA and CDR2 FQGTGA. This CDR3 is built from 13 residues. V was pared by 4 bases and J by 7 bases, with 10 bases between. CDR3 sequence (DNA): TGTGCCAGCAGCTCTCAGGGTATCGGGGAGCTGTTTTTT. It specifies CASSSQGIGELFF.

The gene calls are TRBV6-5 and TRBJ1-2; 9 bases are a match to TRBD1. CDR1 and CDR2 from the germline V gene are MNHEY and SVGAGI. The ends lost 5 bases at V and 5 bases at J; junction bases unmatched: 9. The CDR3 contains 15 residues. In DNA, the CDR3 is TGTGCCAGCAGTACAGGACAGGGGAGTCGGTATGGCTACACCTTC. Its protein is CASSTGQGSRYGYTF.

Only a few counts were recorded for this clonotype. The rearrangement joins TRBV20-1 to TRBJ1-1, with 8 bases identical to TRBD1. V shed 3 bases, J shed 3 bases, and the junction held 9 bases outside the gene matches. CDR1 is DFQATT, CDR2 SNEGSKA, per germline (reference sequence). The CDR3 sequence is 15 residues long. CDR3 protein: CSASSGQGGYTEAFF. DNA of the CDR3: TGCAGTGCTAGCTCCGGACAGGGAGGTTACACTGAAGCTTTCTTT.

The CDR3 region has the DNA TGTGCCAGTAGTCGTGAGGTTTACTATGGCTACACCTTC. Protein sequence: CASSREVYYGYTF. The chain has TRBV19 and TRBJ1-2; D unclear. V was trimmed by 5 bases and J by 3 bases, leaving 10 bases between them. Germline CDR1 LNHDA, CDR2 SQIVND (reference sequence). The CDR3 contains 13 residues.

This clonotype was counted between two and nine times. The J gene is TRBJ2-1, the V gene TRBV6-5, with D possibly being TRBD1 (5 bases). The CDR3 length is 14 residues. Trimming took off 8 bases at V and 4 bases at J, with 15 bases between the two ends. Germline V gene lookup returns CDR1 MNHEY and CDR2 SVGAGI. In DNA form, the CDR3 reads TGTGCCAGCCGTCTCCTGGGGCAGTACAATGAGCAGTTCTTC. Encoded protein: CASRLLGQYNEQFF.

This clonotype was found many times. The genes are TRBV20-1 and TRBJ2-7; TRBD2 matches at 12 bases. This CDR3 is 14 amino acids long. The V and J ends lost 3 bases and 6 bases, in that order; junction bases with no gene match: 6. Germline CDR1 DFQATT, CDR2 SNEGSKA (reference sequence). The CDR3 reads CSASLAGGRGEQYF. Written as DNA, the CDR3 is TGCAGTGCTAGCCTAGCGGGGGGGCGAGGCGAGCAGTACTTC.

This chain links TRBV5-1 with TRBJ2-3, with TRBD1 identical over 12 bases. Losses at the gene ends were 4 bases for V and 4 bases for J; bases not matched to a gene: 4. Germline loops: CDR1 SGHRS, CDR2 YFSETQ. The CDR3 has 15 amino acids. CDR3 in DNA: TGCGCCAGCAGCACGGGGACAGGGGGCGCAGATACGCAGTATTTT. Its translation is CASSTGTGGADTQYF.

The chain is built from TRBV20-1 and TRBJ1-5; no clear D. In germline, CDR1 is DFQATT, CDR2 SNEGSKA (reference sequence). The CDR3 covers 13 residues. With 0 bases removed from V and 2 bases from J, the gap between germline ends came to 5 bases. The CDR3 here is CSAREAGNQPQHF. DNA of the CDR3: TGCAGTGCTAGAGAGGCCGGCAATCAGCCCCAGCATTTT.